This entry features one TCR beta chain sequence. This sample was included in a study of blood T cell repertoires in COVID-19. About the research overall: Acute and convalescent COVID-19 specimens originated in the United States, Italy and Spain.

Authors' data handling: Reference gene primer amplification gave estimated nucleated cell counts. Libraries were prepared by immunoSEQ multiplex PCR; TCRdb keeps only in-frame clonotypes and omits some of them. The V and J calls and clone size come from that table; D and trimming were worked out from the DNA. Counted here are about 260,000 clones, approximately 86% occurring once; the ten biggest clones make up about 10%. After removal of 5 bases from V and 13 bases from J, the junction contained 13 bases not matched to a gene. CDR3 length equals 14 residues. Germline CDR1 SGHAT, CDR2 FQNNGV. Material: peripheral blood. The chain carries TRBV11-2 and TRBJ2-1; the match to TRBD2 covers 8 bases. The source is a man aged 40-55 years who had recovered from COVID-19. The CDR3 DNA is TGTGCCAGCAGCCCGGGATCCCTAGCGGGCCACCAGTTCTTC. It is translated as CASSPGSLAGHQFF.